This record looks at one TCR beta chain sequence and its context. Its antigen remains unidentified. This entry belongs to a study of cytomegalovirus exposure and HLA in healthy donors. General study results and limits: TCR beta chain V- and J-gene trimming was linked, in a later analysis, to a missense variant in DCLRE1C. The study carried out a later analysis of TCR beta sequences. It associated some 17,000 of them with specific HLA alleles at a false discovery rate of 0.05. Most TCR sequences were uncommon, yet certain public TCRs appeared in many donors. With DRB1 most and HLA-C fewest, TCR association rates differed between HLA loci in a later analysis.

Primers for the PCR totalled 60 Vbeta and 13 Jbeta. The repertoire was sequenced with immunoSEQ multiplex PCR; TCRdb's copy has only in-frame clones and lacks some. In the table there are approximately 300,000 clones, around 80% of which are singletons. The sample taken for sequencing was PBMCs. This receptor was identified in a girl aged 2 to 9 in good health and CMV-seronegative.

CDR3 nucleotide sequence: TGTGCCAGCAGTTACCGGGGGGATCAGCCCCAGCATTTT. This gives the protein CASSYRGDQPQHF. The V and J genes are TRBV6-5 and TRBJ1-5; D possibly corresponds to TRBD1 (5 bases). The germline CDR1 and CDR2 sequences are MNHEY and SVGAGI. The V and J ends lost 2 bases and 5 bases respectively, with 7 bases between them. This CDR3 spans 13 amino acids.